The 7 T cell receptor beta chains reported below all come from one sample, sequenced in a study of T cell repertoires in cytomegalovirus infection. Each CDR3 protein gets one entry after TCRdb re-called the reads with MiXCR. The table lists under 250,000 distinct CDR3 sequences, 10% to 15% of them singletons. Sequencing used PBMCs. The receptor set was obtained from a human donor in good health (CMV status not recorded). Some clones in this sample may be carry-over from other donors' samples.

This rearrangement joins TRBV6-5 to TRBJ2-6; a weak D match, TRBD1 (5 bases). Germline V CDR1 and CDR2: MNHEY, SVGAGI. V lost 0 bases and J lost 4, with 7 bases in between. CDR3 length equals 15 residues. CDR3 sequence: CASSYSWTGANVLTF. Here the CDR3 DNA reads TGTGCCAGCAGTTACTCGTGGACAGGGGCCAACGTCCTGACTTTC.

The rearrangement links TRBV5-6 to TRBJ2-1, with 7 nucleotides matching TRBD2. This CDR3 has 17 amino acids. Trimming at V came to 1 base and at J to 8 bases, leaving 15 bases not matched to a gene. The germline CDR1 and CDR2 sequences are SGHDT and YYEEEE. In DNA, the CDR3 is TGTGCCAGCAGCTTGTCATCTAGCGGTACCTCATGGCATGAGCAGTTCTTC. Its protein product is CASSLSSSGTSWHEQFF.

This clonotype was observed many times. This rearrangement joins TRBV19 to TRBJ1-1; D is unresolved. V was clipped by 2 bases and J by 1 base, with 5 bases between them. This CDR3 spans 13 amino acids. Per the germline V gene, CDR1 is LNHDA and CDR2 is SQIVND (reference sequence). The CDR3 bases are TGTGCCAGTAGTATATCTGGGAACACTGAAGCTTTCTTT. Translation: CASSISGNTEAFF. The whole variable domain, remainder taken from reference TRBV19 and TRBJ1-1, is DGGITQSPKYLFRKEGQNVTLSCEQNLNHDAMYWYRQDPGQGLRLIYYSQIVNDFQKGDIAEGYSVSREKKESFPLTVTSAQKNPTAFYLCASSISGNTEAFFGQGTRLTVV.

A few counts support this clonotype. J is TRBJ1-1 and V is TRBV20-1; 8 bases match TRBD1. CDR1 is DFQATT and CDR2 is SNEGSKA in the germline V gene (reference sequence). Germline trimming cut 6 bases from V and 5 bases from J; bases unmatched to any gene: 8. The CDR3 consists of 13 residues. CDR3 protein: CSAEDRARTEAFF. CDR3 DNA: TGCAGTGCCGAGGACAGGGCGAGGACTGAAGCTTTCTTT.

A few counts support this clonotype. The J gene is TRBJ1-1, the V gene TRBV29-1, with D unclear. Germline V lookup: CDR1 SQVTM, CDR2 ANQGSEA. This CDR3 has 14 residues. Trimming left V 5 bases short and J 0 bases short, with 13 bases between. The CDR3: CSVFLGAVNTEAFF. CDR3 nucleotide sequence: TGCAGCGTTTTCCTCGGAGCAGTGAACACTGAAGCTTTCTTT.

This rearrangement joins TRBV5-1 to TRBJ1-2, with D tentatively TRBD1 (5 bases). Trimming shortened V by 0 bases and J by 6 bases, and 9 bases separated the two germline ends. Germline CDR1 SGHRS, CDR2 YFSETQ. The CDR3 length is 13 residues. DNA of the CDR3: TGCGCCAGCAGCTTGGTATCAGGGCATGGCTACACCTTC. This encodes CASSLVSGHGYTF.

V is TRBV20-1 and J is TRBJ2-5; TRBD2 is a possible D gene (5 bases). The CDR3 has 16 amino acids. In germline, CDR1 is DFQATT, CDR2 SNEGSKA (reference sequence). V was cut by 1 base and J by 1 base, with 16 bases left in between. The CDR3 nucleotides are TGCAGTGCTAGAGTGGCTAGCTTGCCCCCCCAAGAGACCCAGTACTTC. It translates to CSARVASLPPQETQYF.